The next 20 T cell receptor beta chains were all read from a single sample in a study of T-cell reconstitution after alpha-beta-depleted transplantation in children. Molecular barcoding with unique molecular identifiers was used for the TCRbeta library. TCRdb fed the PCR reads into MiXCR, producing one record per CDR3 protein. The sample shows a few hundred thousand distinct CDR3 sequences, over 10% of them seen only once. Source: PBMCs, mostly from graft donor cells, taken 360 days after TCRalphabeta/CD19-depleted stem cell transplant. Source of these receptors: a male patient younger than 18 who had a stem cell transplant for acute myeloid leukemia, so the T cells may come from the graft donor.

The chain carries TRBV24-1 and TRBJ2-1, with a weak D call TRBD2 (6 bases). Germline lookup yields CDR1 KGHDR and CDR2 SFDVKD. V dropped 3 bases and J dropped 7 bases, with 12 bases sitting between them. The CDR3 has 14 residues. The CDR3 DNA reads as TGTGCCACCAGTGATCTCGGGACTTCTAATGAGCAGTTCTTC. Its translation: CATSDLGTSNEQFF.

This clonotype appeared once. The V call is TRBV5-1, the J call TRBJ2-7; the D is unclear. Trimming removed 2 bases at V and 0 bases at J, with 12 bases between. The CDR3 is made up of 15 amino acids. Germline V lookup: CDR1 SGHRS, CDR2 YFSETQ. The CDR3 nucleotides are TGCGCCAGCAGCTTAACCGGTAAGACCTCCTACGAGCAGTACTTC. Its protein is CASSLTGKTSYEQYF.

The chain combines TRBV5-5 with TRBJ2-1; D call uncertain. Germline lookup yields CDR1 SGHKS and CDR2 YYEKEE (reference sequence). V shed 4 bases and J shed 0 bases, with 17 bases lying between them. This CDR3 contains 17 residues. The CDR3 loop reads CASSLAVGGSSYNEQFF. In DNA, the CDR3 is TGTGCCAGCAGCCTGGCGGTTGGCGGAAGCTCCTACAATGAGCAGTTCTTC.

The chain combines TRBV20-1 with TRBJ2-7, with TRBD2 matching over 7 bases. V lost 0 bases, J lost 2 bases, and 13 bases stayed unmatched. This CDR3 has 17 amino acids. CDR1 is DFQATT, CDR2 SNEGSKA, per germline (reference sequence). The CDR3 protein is CSARDYGLSGGTYEQYF. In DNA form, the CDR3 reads TGCAGTGCTAGAGATTACGGGCTCTCGGGGGGTACCTACGAGCAGTACTTC.

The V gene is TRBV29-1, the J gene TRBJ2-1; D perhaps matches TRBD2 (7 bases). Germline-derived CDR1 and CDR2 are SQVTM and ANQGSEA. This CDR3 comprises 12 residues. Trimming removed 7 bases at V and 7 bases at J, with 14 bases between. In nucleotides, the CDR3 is TGCAGCGACCTACAGGGAGGGAATGAGCAGTTCTTC. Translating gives CSDLQGGNEQFF.

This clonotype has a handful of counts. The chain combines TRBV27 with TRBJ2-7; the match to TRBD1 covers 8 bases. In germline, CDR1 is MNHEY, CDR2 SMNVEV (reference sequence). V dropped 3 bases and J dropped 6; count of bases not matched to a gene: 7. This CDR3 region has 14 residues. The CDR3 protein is CASSLTGVEGEQYF. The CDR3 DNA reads TGTGCCAGCAGTTTGACAGGGGTGGAGGGCGAGCAGTACTTC.

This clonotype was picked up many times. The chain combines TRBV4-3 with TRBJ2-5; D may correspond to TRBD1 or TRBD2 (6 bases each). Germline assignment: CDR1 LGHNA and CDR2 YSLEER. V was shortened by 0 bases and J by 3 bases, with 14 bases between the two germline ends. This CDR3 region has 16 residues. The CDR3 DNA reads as TGCGCCAGCAGCCAAGATCGGAGAAGGGGGGAAGAGACCCAGTACTTC. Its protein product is CASSQDRRRGEETQYF.

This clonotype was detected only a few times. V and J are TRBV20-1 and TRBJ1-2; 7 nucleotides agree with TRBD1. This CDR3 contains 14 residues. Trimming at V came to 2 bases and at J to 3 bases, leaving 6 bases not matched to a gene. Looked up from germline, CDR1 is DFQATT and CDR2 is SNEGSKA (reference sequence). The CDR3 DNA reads TGCAGTGCTAGATTGAGACAGGGCCACTATGGCTACACCTTC. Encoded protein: CSARLRQGHYGYTF.

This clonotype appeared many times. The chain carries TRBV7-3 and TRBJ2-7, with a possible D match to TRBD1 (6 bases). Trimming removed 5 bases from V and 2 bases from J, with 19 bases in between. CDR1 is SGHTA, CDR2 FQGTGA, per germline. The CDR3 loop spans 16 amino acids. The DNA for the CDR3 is TGTGCCAGCAGCCCCAGTGGTCCAGGGGATCCCTACGAGCAGTACTTC. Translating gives CASSPSGPGDPYEQYF.

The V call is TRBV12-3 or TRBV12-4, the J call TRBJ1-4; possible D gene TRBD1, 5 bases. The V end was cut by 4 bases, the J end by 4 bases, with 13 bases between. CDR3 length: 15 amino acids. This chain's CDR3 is CASSYYRSHNEKLFF. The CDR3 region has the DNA TGTGCCAGCAGTTACTACAGGTCTCATAATGAAAAACTGTTTTTT.

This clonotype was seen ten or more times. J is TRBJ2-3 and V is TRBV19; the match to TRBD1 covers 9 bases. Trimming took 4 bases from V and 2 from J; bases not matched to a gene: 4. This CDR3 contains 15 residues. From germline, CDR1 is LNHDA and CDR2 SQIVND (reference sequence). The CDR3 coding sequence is TGTGCCAGTAGTAGGACAGGGGCTTTCACAGATACGCAGTATTTT. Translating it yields CASSRTGAFTDTQYF.

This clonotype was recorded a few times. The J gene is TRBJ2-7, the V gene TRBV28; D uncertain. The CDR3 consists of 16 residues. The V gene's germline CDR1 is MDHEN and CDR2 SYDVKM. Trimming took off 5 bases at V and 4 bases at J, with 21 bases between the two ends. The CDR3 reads CASSRFGTPPAYEQYF. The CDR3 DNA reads TGTGCCAGCAGTCGTTTTGGCACCCCCCCCGCGTACGAGCAGTACTTC. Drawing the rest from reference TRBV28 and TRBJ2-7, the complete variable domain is DVKVTQSSRYLVKRTGEKVFLECVQDMDHENMFWYRQDPGLGLRLIYFSYDVKMKEKGDIPEGYSVSREKKERFSLILESASTNQTSMYLCASSRFGTPPAYEQYFGPGTRLTVT.

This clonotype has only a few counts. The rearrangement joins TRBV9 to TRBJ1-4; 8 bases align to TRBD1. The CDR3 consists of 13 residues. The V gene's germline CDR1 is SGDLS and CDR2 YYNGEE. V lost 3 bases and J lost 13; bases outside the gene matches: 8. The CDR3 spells CASSGNDQGALFF. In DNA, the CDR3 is TGTGCCAGCAGCGGTAACGACCAGGGGGCACTGTTTTTT.

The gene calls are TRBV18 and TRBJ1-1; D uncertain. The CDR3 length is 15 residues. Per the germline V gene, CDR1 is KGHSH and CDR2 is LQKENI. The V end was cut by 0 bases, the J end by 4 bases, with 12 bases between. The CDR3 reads CASSPPWGLGTEAFF. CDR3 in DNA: TGTGCCAGCTCACCACCCTGGGGATTGGGCACTGAAGCTTTCTTT.

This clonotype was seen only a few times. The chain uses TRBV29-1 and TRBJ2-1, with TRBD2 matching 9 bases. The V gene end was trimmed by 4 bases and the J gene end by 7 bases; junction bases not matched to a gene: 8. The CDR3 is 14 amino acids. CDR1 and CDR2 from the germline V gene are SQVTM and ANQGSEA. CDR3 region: CSVGSLAGSNEQFF. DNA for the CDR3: TGCAGCGTTGGGTCGCTAGCGGGATCGAATGAGCAGTTCTTC.

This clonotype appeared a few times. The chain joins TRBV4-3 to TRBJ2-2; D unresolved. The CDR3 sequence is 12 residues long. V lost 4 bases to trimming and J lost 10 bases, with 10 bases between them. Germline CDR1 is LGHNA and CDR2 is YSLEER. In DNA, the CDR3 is TGCGCCAGCAGCCTTGAAGCACAGGAGCTGTTTTTT. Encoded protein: CASSLEAQELFF.

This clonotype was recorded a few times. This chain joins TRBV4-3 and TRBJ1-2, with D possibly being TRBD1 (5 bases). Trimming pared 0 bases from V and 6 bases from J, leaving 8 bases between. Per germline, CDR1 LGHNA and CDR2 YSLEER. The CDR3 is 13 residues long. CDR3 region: CASSQDTGDGYTF. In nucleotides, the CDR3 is TGCGCCAGCAGCCAAGATACGGGGGATGGCTACACCTTC.

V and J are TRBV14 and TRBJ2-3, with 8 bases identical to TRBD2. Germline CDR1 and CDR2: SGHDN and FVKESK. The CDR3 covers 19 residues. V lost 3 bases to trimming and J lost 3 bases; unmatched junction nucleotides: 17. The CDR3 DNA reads TGTGCCAGCAGCCAGGAGCCGGGACCAGCGGGAGTGGTTACAGATACGCAGTATTTT. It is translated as CASSQEPGPAGVVTDTQYF.

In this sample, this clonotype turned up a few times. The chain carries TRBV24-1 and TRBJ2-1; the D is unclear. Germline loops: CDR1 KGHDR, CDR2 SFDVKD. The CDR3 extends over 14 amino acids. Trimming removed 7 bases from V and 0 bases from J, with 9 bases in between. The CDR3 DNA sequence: TGTGCCACCAGCCGCGCCCCCTCCTACAATGAGCAGTTCTTC. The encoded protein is CATSRAPSYNEQFF.

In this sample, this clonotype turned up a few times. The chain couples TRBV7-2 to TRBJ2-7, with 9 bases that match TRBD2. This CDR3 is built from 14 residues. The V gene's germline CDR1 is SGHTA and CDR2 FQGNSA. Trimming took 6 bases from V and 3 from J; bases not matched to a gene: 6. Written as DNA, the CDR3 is TGTGCCAGCAGAATTAGCGGGAGTAGCTACGAGCAGTACTTC. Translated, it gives CASRISGSSYEQYF.